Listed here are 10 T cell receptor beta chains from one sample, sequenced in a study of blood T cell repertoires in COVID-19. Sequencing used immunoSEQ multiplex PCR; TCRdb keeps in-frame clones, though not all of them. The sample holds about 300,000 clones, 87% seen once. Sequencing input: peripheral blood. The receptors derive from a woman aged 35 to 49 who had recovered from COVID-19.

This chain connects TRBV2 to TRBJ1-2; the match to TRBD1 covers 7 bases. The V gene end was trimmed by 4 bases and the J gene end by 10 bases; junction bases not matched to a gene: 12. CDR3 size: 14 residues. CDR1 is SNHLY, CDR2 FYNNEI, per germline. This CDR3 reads CASSGQGFVGVYTF. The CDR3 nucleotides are TGTGCCAGCAGTGGACAGGGTTTCGTTGGGGTCTACACCTTC.

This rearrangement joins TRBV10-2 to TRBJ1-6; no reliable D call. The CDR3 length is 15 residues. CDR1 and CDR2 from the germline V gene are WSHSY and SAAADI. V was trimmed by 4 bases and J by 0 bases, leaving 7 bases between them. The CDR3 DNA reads TGCGCCAGCAGTGTCGGGAGCTCCTATAATTCACCCCTCCACTTT. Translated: CASSVGSSYNSPLHF.

The CDR3 DNA reads as TGTGCCAGCAGCCAAATGACAGGACCGTATAACTATGGCTACACCTTC. It is translated as CASSQMTGPYNYGYTF. The V call is TRBV16, the J call TRBJ1-2; possibly TRBD1 for D (6 bases). The germline CDR1 and CDR2 sequences are KGHSY and FQNENV. Deletions cut 2 bases from V and 1 base from J, with 14 bases between. The CDR3 is made up of 16 amino acids.

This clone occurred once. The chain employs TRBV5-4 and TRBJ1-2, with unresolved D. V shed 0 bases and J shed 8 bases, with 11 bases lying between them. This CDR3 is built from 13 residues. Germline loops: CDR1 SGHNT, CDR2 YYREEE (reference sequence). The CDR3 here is CASSLALSRGYTF. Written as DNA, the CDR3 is TGTGCCAGCAGCTTGGCACTTAGTCGGGGCTACACCTTC.

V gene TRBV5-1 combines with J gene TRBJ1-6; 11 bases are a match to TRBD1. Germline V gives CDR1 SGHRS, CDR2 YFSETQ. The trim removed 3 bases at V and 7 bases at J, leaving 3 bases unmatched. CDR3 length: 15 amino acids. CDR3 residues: CASSWTGGGNSPLHF. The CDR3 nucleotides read TGCGCCAGCAGCTGGACAGGGGGCGGGAATTCACCCCTCCACTTT.

Written as DNA, the CDR3 is TGTGCCAGCCTTCTAGGGAGGGGGACTGAAGCTTTCTTT. Its translation: CASLLGRGTEAFF. V gene TRBV6-5 combines with J gene TRBJ1-1; possible D gene TRBD1, 6 bases. This CDR3 is 13 amino acids long. From germline, CDR1 is MNHEY and CDR2 SVGAGI. V was trimmed by 8 bases and J by 5 bases, leaving 15 bases between them.

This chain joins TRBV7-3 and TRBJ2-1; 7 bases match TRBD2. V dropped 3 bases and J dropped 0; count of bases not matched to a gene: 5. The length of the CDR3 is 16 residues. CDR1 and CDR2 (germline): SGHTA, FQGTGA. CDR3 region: CASSFFRDYSYNEQFF. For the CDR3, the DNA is TGTGCCAGCAGCTTCTTCCGGGACTACTCCTACAATGAGCAGTTCTTC.

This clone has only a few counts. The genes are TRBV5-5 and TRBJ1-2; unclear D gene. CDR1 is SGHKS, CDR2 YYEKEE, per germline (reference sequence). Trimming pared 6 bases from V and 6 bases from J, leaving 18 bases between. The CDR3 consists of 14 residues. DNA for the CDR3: TGTGCCAGCACCACTAGCGCATCCTTCAATGGCTACACCTTC. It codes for CASTTSASFNGYTF.

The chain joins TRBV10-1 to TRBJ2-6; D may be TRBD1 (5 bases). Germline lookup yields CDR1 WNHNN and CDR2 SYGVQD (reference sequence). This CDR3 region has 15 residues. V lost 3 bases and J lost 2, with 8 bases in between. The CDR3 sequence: CASSDGAAGANVLTF. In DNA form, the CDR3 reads TGCGCCAGCAGTGATGGGGCGGCTGGGGCCAACGTCCTGACTTTC.

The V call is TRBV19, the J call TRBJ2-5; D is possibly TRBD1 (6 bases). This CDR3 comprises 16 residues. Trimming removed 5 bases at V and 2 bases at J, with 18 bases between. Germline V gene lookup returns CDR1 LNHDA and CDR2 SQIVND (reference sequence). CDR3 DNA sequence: TGTGCCAGTAGTTTAGGAGACAGGACCCTTCAAGAGACCCAGTACTTC. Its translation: CASSLGDRTLQETQYF.